The 12 T cell receptor beta chains below come from one sample, sequenced in a study of blood T cells in healthy people across ages. A second PCR of 7 to 11 cycles used a sample-barcoded 5' primer and a J-beta primer mix. One entry per CDR3 protein results from TCRdb running MiXCR on the 5' RACE reads. The sample includes around 1,800,000 distinct CDR3 sequences, 35% to 50% of them seen just once. Sequences were obtained from blood. The receptor source for this set is a human donor in good health.

Remarks on this clonotype: Germline and junction disagree at one end, which may indicate a read error. This chain joins TRBV12-3 or TRBV12-4 and TRBJ2-7; 16 nucleotides line up with TRBD2. The DNA end favors TRBJ2-5, so the J call may be wrong. The CDR3 loop spans 16 amino acids. The CDR3 reads CASRGLAGGPLETQYF. In nucleotides, the CDR3 is TGCGCCAGCAGGGGACTAGCGGGAGGGCCTTTAGAGACCCAGTACTTC.

The chain links TRBV10-3 to TRBJ2-3, with 7 nucleotides matching TRBD1. The CDR3 covers 15 residues. The trim removed 3 bases at V and 4 bases at J, leaving 7 bases unmatched. From germline, CDR1 is ENHRY and CDR2 SYGVKD. The CDR3 DNA is TGTGCCATCAGTGACGTGACTGACAGGGCAGATACGCAGTATTTT. This translates into CAISDVTDRADTQYF.

This clonotype was detected a few times. The chain couples TRBV7-6 to TRBJ2-3, with D unresolved. V dropped 6 bases and J dropped 0 bases, with 7 bases sitting between them. Germline CDR1 reads SGHVS; CDR2 reads FNYEAQ. This CDR3 comprises 13 residues. The CDR3 DNA reads as TGTGCCAGCAGATCCTCAAGCACAGATACGCAGTATTTT. Its protein is CASRSSSTDTQYF.

A single count supports this clonotype. DNA for the CDR3: TGTGCCAGCATCGATAGCTCCTACAATGAGCAGTTCTTC. Translating it yields CASIDSSYNEQFF. The chain couples TRBV2 to TRBJ2-1; unclear D gene. CDR1 and CDR2 (germline): SNHLY, FYNNEI. V dropped 7 bases and J dropped 0 bases, with 7 bases sitting between them. CDR3 length equals 13 residues.

This clonotype appeared many times. The rearrangement uses TRBV29-1 and TRBJ2-1; 7 bases line up with TRBD1. The CDR3 is made up of 19 amino acids. Germline-derived CDR1 and CDR2 are SQVTM and ANQGSEA. Trimming cost V 5 bases and J 3 bases; bases outside gene matches: 22. The CDR3 DNA is TGCAGCGTTCAAAAATTTGGGACAGCCGAAACCTGGGACTACAATGAGCAGTTCTTC. Translated: CSVQKFGTAETWDYNEQFF.

This clonotype was detected only a few times. The genes are TRBV4-3 and TRBJ1-2, with D unresolved. CDR1 LGHNA and CDR2 YSLEER come from the germline V gene. This CDR3 has 17 amino acids. Deletions cut 3 bases from V and 2 bases from J, with 19 bases between. The CDR3 here is CASSQSDRLSGNYGYTF. CDR3 coding DNA: TGCGCCAGCAGCCAGTCCGATAGACTCAGTGGGAACTATGGCTACACCTTC.

The gene calls are TRBV2 and TRBJ1-2, with 7 bases lining up with TRBD1. From germline, CDR1 is SNHLY and CDR2 FYNNEI. The CDR3 runs to 15 residues. The V segment lost 6 bases and the J segment 3 bases; nucleotides outside the gene matches: 10. The CDR3 sequence is CASRDRASTYYGYTF. In nucleotides, the CDR3 is TGTGCCAGCAGAGACAGGGCTTCGACGTACTATGGCTACACCTTC.

Ten or more counts support this clonotype. This sequence joins TRBV20-1 and TRBJ2-7, with 7 bases identical to TRBD1. Germline V gene lookup returns CDR1 DFQATT and CDR2 SNEGSKA (reference sequence). The CDR3 extends over 13 amino acids. CDR3: CSATGTDSYEQYF. The CDR3 DNA follows: TGCAGCGCAACCGGGACAGACTCCTACGAGCAGTACTTC.

In DNA, the CDR3 is TGTGCCAGCAGCACCGGACTAGCGGGGGGGCCTTCGGATGAGCAGTTCTTC. It codes for CASSTGLAGGPSDEQFF. J is TRBJ2-1 and V is TRBV13, with TRBD2 identical over 15 bases. V gave up 5 bases and J gave up 8 bases; unmatched junction bases: 10. In germline, CDR1 is PRHDT, CDR2 FYEKMQ (reference sequence). The CDR3 runs to 17 residues.

This clonotype was observed a few times. The V call is TRBV20-1, the J call TRBJ1-2; possibly TRBD1 for D (5 bases). Germline CDR1 reads DFQATT; CDR2 reads SNEGSKA (reference sequence). V lost 6 bases and J 8 bases, leaving 16 bases between the germline ends. This CDR3 has 12 amino acids. Here the CDR3 DNA reads TGCAGTGCAATTCCCGGGACCTCCGGCTACACCTTC. Encoded protein: CSAIPGTSGYTF.

This clonotype was seen many times. This chain connects TRBV29-1 to TRBJ2-7, with a possible D match to TRBD1 (6 bases). Trimming took 5 bases from V and 3 from J, leaving 11 bases between them. CDR1 and CDR2 (germline): SQVTM, ANQGSEA. The CDR3 extends over 12 amino acids. Here the CDR3 DNA reads TGCAGCGTTCGCACAGGGCTCTACGAGCAGTACTTC. Translation gives CSVRTGLYEQYF.

The chain carries TRBV20-1 and TRBJ2-1, with TRBD2 matching over 11 bases. The CDR3 is 14 amino acids. The germline V gene has CDR1 DFQATT and CDR2 SNEGSKA (reference sequence). V lost 5 bases, J lost 5 bases, and 5 bases stayed unmatched. The CDR3 reads CSAYASGGHNEQFF. The CDR3 DNA follows: TGCAGTGCTTATGCTAGCGGGGGGCACAATGAGCAGTTCTTC.